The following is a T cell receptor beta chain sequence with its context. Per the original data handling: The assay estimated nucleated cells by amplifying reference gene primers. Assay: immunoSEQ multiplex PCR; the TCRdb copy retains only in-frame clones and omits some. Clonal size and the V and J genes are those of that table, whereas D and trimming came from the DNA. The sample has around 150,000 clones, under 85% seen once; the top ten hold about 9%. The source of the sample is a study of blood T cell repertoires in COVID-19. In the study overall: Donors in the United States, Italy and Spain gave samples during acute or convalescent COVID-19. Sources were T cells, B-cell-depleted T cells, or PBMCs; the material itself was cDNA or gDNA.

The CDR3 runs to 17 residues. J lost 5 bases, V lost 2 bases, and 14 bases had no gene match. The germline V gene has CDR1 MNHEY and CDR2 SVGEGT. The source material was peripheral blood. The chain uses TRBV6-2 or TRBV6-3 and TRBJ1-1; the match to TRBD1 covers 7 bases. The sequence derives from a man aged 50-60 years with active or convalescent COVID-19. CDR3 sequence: CASSYPYEGAVGTEAFF. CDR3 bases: TGTGCCAGCAGTTACCCCTATGAGGGGGCGGTGGGTACTGAAGCTTTCTTT.